The rows below give T cell receptor beta chains drawn from one sample of a study of response to subunit inactivated influenza vaccine. One entry per CDR3 protein, called by TCRdb with MiXCR from the RT-PCR reads. Of fewer than 800,000 distinct CDR3 sequences in the sample, about a sixth were seen once. The source material was PBMCs from blood, sampled 11 to 12 days after vaccination. These receptor sequences come from a man aged 50-59 years who received an inactivated influenza vaccine. The conserved cysteine and the conserved F or W are not part of the CDR3 here.

CDR3 protein,V gene,J gene
ASSGGSLASGNTQY,TRBV10-1,TRBJ2-3
SVEFWGEQF,TRBV29-1,TRBJ2-1
ASSLVGRSGYT,TRBV5-1,TRBJ1-2
ASSSINVGQGGPDTQY,TRBV28,TRBJ2-3
ASSSTGGQETQY,TRBV12-3/TRBV12-4,TRBJ2-5
SASTAGAGNTIY,TRBV20-1,TRBJ1-3
ASTYSGTDTQY,TRBV12-3/TRBV12-4,TRBJ2-3
SARDLLAGGYNEQF,TRBV20-1,TRBJ2-1
SVAEGVIYNEQF,TRBV29-1,TRBJ2-1
ASSQSRGSANNEQF,TRBV6-2/TRBV6-3,TRBJ2-1
ATSDRAGPGRQPQH,TRBV24-1,TRBJ1-5
ASSPDRVSETQY,TRBV7-2,TRBJ2-5
ASSYSMGLAGANEQY,TRBV6-2/TRBV6-3,TRBJ2-7
AVSGRLANEQY,TRBV10-3,TRBJ2-7
ASSLAGRGDSPLH,TRBV12-3/TRBV12-4,TRBJ1-6
ASSHMGVEGNQPQH,TRBV4-1,TRBJ1-5
ASSLQTGGRETQY,TRBV3-1,TRBJ2-5
ASSTRPWGGPTDTQY,TRBV12-3/TRBV12-4,TRBJ2-3
SAIDWGSSYEQY,TRBV20-1,TRBJ2-7
ASSLVHSPGQPYEQY,TRBV4-1,TRBJ2-7
ASSQGVAGSWTQY,TRBV4-3,TRBJ2-5
ASSFFPLDTDTQY,TRBV12-3/TRBV12-4,TRBJ2-3
ASSLDYAEVAF,TRBV5-1,TRBJ1-1
ASSAGALHGEQY,TRBV2,TRBJ2-7
ASSSLAWGSYNEQF,TRBV7-9,TRBJ2-1
ATSFLTGTEAF,TRBV15,TRBJ1-1
ASSRPQGVQETQY,TRBV5-1,TRBJ2-5
ATSDGLLAGAQETQY,TRBV24-1,TRBJ2-5
AISPRSDEQY,TRBV10-3,TRBJ2-7
ASSHPLAGGFDEQF,TRBV3-1,TRBJ2-1
SVLSHGRRTEAF,TRBV29-1,TRBJ1-1
SVLTVANTGELF,TRBV29-1,TRBJ2-2
ASSWAGDRGTYEQY,TRBV5-1,TRBJ2-7
ASSLALSNYGYT,TRBV7-9,TRBJ1-2
ASSLAQGGVAGELF,TRBV7-2,TRBJ2-2
ARAGDTDTQY,TRBV7-9,TRBJ2-3
ASSPGRKDTQY,TRBV7-3,TRBJ2-3
ASSEGYRPRTSTDTQY,TRBV6-1,TRBJ2-3
ASSLSRGSYNEQF,TRBV7-3,TRBJ2-1
ASSSRTAEVSGANVLT,TRBV5-1,TRBJ2-6
ATSRDQAGIYGYT,TRBV15,TRBJ1-2
AIRTGTGSSYEQY,TRBV10-3,TRBJ2-7
ASSQDATAGYFYEQY,TRBV4-1,TRBJ2-7
SARSPGGYEQY,TRBV20-1,TRBJ2-7
ASSYSISRQTY,TRBV6-2/TRBV6-3,TRBJ2-5